This is a list of T cell receptor beta chains from one sample in a study of blood T cell repertoires in COVID-19. Assay: immunoSEQ multiplex PCR; the TCRdb copy retains only in-frame clones and omits some. The sample has under 200,000 clones, roughly 84% seen once. The sequencing input was PBMCs or T cells enriched from blood (not recorded which). These receptors came from a woman aged 25 to 39 who had been exposed to COVID-19. The CDR3 runs from the conserved cysteine through the conserved F or W. Each record gives: J gene, clone size, V gene, D gene, CDR3 protein, CDR3 DNA. D genes are given only for firm matches. Only some rows state a clone size, as once, few, many or a class for expanded clones.

J gene: TRBJ1-3; clone size: -; V gene: TRBV4-3; D gene: -; CDR3 protein: CASSQDFGSSGNTIYF; CDR3 DNA: TGCGCCAGCAGCCAAGATTTTGGGAGCTCTGGAAACACCATATATTTT
J gene: TRBJ1-2; clone size: -; V gene: TRBV5-8; D gene: TRBD1; CDR3 protein: CASILTGSGFYGYTF; CDR3 DNA: TGTGCCAGCATCTTGACAGGGAGCGGCTTTTATGGCTACACCTTC
J gene: TRBJ2-1; clone size: -; V gene: TRBV7-7; D gene: -; CDR3 protein: CASSSGTSPLNEQFF; CDR3 DNA: TGTGCCAGCAGCTCCGGGACTTCTCCTCTCAATGAGCAGTTCTTC
J gene: TRBJ2-1; clone size: -; V gene: TRBV7-8; D gene: -; CDR3 protein: CASSLAPGPYNEQFF; CDR3 DNA: TGTGCCAGCAGCTTAGCGCCAGGTCCCTACAATGAGCAGTTCTTC
J gene: TRBJ2-5; clone size: once; V gene: TRBV7-2; D gene: TRBD2; CDR3 protein: CASSLGLAGVGETQYF; CDR3 DNA: TGTGCCAGCAGCTTGGGACTAGCGGGGGTCGGGGAGACCCAGTACTTC
J gene: TRBJ2-7; clone size: -; V gene: TRBV7-9; D gene: TRBD2; CDR3 protein: CASSLRRGGYEQYF; CDR3 DNA: TGTGCCAGCAGCTTAAGGCGGGGGGGCTACGAGCAGTACTTC
J gene: TRBJ2-2; clone size: -; V gene: TRBV11-2; D gene: -; CDR3 protein: CASSPTTTVNTGELFF; CDR3 DNA: TGTGCCAGCAGCCCGACGACGACAGTAAACACCGGGGAGCTGTTTTTT
J gene: TRBJ2-3; clone size: -; V gene: TRBV9; D gene: TRBD2; CDR3 protein: CASSAGLAGGYTDTQYF; CDR3 DNA: TGTGCCAGCAGCGCGGGACTAGCGGGGGGGTACACAGATACGCAGTATTTT
J gene: TRBJ1-1; clone size: -; V gene: TRBV3-1/TRBV3-2; D gene: -; CDR3 protein: CASSQEPGNTEAFF; CDR3 DNA: TGTGCCAGCAGCCAAGAACCGGGGAACACTGAAGCTTTCTTT
J gene: TRBJ2-1; clone size: once; V gene: TRBV10-3; D gene: TRBD2; CDR3 protein: CAISPIDPASGVGNEQFF; CDR3 DNA: TGTGCCATCAGTCCGATCGACCCGGCTAGCGGGGTTGGTAATGAGCAGTTCTTC
J gene: TRBJ2-2; clone size: -; V gene: TRBV5-8; D gene: TRBD1; CDR3 protein: CASSRGTGDGGELFF; CDR3 DNA: TGTGCCAGCAGCCGTGGGACAGGGGACGGCGGGGAGCTGTTTTTT
J gene: TRBJ1-3; clone size: many; V gene: TRBV14; D gene: -; CDR3 protein: CASSQDLGVHTIYF; CDR3 DNA: TGTGCCAGCAGCCAAGATCTTGGAGTACACACCATATATTTT
J gene: TRBJ1-1; clone size: -; V gene: TRBV7-2; D gene: -; CDR3 protein: CASSLEGGSTEAFF; CDR3 DNA: TGTGCCAGCAGCTTAGAGGGGGGGAGCACTGAAGCTTTCTTT
J gene: TRBJ1-1; clone size: -; V gene: TRBV4-2; D gene: TRBD1; CDR3 protein: CASSQGTGWDYTEAFF; CDR3 DNA: TGTGCCAGCAGCCAAGGGACAGGGTGGGATTACACTGAAGCTTTCTTT
J gene: TRBJ1-2; clone size: -; V gene: TRBV7-6; D gene: -; CDR3 protein: CASSLGAGKNYGYTF; CDR3 DNA: TGTGCCAGCAGCTTAGGGGCAGGGAAGAACTATGGCTACACCTTC
J gene: TRBJ1-3; clone size: once; V gene: TRBV6-5; D gene: -; CDR3 protein: CASRGSGLYGNTIYF; CDR3 DNA: TGTGCCAGCAGGGGATCAGGGTTGTACGGAAACACCATATATTTT
J gene: TRBJ1-1; clone size: -; V gene: TRBV7-2; D gene: -; CDR3 protein: CASSGRVMNTEAFF; CDR3 DNA: TGTGCCAGCAGCGGGAGGGTAATGAACACTGAAGCTTTCTTT
J gene: TRBJ1-5; clone size: few; V gene: TRBV4-3; D gene: -; CDR3 protein: CASSQEIPMSTPYQPQHF; CDR3 DNA: TGCGCCAGCAGCCAAGAAATACCGATGTCCACTCCGTATCAGCCCCAGCATTTT
J gene: TRBJ2-7; clone size: once; V gene: TRBV27; D gene: -; CDR3 protein: CASSFADTYEQYF; CDR3 DNA: TGTGCCAGCAGTTTCGCCGACACTTACGAGCAGTACTTC
J gene: TRBJ1-2; clone size: -; V gene: TRBV10-3; D gene: TRBD1; CDR3 protein: CAIRGQGSNYGYTF; CDR3 DNA: TGTGCCATCAGAGGACAGGGTTCTAACTATGGCTACACCTTC
J gene: TRBJ2-1; clone size: -; V gene: TRBV29-1; D gene: TRBD2; CDR3 protein: CSVFNGGMNEQFF; CDR3 DNA: TGCAGCGTTTTTAACGGGGGGATGAATGAGCAGTTCTTC
J gene: TRBJ2-7; clone size: -; V gene: TRBV15; D gene: TRBD2; CDR3 protein: CATSRVVGGGADEQYF; CDR3 DNA: TGTGCCACCAGCAGAGTCGTTGGCGGGGGGGCGGACGAGCAGTACTTC
J gene: TRBJ2-2; clone size: -; V gene: TRBV12-5; D gene: TRBD1; CDR3 protein: CASGFQGASDGELFF; CDR3 DNA: TGTGCTAGTGGTTTCCAGGGGGCGTCGGACGGGGAGCTGTTTTTT
J gene: TRBJ2-3; clone size: -; V gene: TRBV7-2; D gene: -; CDR3 protein: CASSFKGSGPGEWYF; CDR3 DNA: TGTGCCAGCAGCTTCAAGGGCTCCGGGCCCGGGGAATGGTATTTT
J gene: TRBJ2-7; clone size: -; V gene: TRBV9; D gene: TRBD2; CDR3 protein: CASSATIAGGREQYF; CDR3 DNA: TGTGCCAGCAGCGCCACTATAGCGGGGGGGCGCGAGCAGTACTTC
J gene: TRBJ2-1; clone size: -; V gene: TRBV12-3/TRBV12-4; D gene: -; CDR3 protein: CASSLGGYEQFF; CDR3 DNA: TGTGCCAGCAGTTTGGGAGGCTATGAGCAGTTCTTC
J gene: TRBJ2-1; clone size: once; V gene: TRBV2; D gene: -; CDR3 protein: CASSEAPAGSYNEQFF; CDR3 DNA: TGTGCCAGCAGTGAAGCGCCAGCGGGCTCCTACAATGAGCAGTTCTTC
J gene: TRBJ1-6; clone size: few; V gene: TRBV5-1; D gene: TRBD1; CDR3 protein: CASSLVQGAVSPLHF; CDR3 DNA: TGCGCCAGCAGCCTGGTACAGGGGGCCGTTTCACCCCTCCACTTT
J gene: TRBJ2-7; clone size: -; V gene: TRBV9; D gene: -; CDR3 protein: CASSGGWVTPRGEQYF; CDR3 DNA: TGTGCCAGCAGCGGAGGATGGGTCACGCCTCGGGGCGAGCAGTACTTC
J gene: TRBJ1-1; clone size: -; V gene: TRBV11-2; D gene: TRBD1; CDR3 protein: CASSFRGHGTEAFF; CDR3 DNA: TGTGCCAGCAGTTTCAGGGGGCACGGCACTGAAGCTTTCTTT
J gene: TRBJ2-1; clone size: -; V gene: TRBV9; D gene: TRBD2; CDR3 protein: CASSVAGLAESSYNEQFF; CDR3 DNA: TGTGCCAGCAGCGTAGCCGGGCTAGCGGAAAGCTCCTACAATGAGCAGTTCTTC
J gene: TRBJ1-1; clone size: -; V gene: TRBV10-3; D gene: -; CDR3 protein: CAISERDYVGTEAFF; CDR3 DNA: TGTGCCATCAGTGAGCGAGATTACGTCGGCACTGAAGCTTTCTTT
J gene: TRBJ1-1; clone size: -; V gene: TRBV5-1; D gene: -; CDR3 protein: CASSLQSQGTEAFF; CDR3 DNA: TGCGCCAGCAGCTTGCAGTCCCAGGGTACTGAAGCTTTCTTT
J gene: TRBJ1-6; clone size: -; V gene: TRBV25-1; D gene: -; CDR3 protein: CASSDVGGSESPLHF; CDR3 DNA: TGTGCCAGCAGTGACGTTGGGGGGAGTGAGTCACCCCTCCACTTT
J gene: TRBJ1-3; clone size: -; V gene: TRBV19; D gene: -; CDR3 protein: CASSIGSGNTIYF; CDR3 DNA: TGTGCCAGTAGTATCGGGTCTGGAAACACCATATATTTT
J gene: TRBJ1-3; clone size: -; V gene: TRBV12-3/TRBV12-4; D gene: -; CDR3 protein: CASSFTVGYTIYF; CDR3 DNA: TGTGCCAGCAGTTTTACAGTTGGGTACACCATATATTTT
J gene: TRBJ1-3; clone size: -; V gene: TRBV30; D gene: -; CDR3 protein: CAWSLGGGPGNTIYF; CDR3 DNA: TGTGCCTGGAGTCTAGGGGGGGGGCCTGGAAACACCATATATTTT
J gene: TRBJ2-7; clone size: -; V gene: TRBV5-1; D gene: TRBD1; CDR3 protein: CASSLSGTGYEQYF; CDR3 DNA: TGCGCCAGCAGCTTGTCCGGGACAGGGTACGAGCAGTACTTC
J gene: TRBJ2-7; clone size: -; V gene: TRBV6-5; D gene: -; CDR3 protein: CASSRGLYEQYF; CDR3 DNA: TGTGCCAGCAGTAGGGGTCTCTACGAGCAGTACTTC
J gene: TRBJ2-1; clone size: -; V gene: TRBV7-2; D gene: -; CDR3 protein: CASSDHPGARGNEQFF; CDR3 DNA: TGTGCCAGCAGTGATCATCCAGGGGCCCGCGGCAATGAGCAGTTCTTC
J gene: TRBJ2-5; clone size: -; V gene: TRBV3-1/TRBV3-2; D gene: -; CDR3 protein: CASSQETGTPETQYF; CDR3 DNA: TGTGCCAGCAGCCAAGAGACAGGCACCCCAGAGACCCAGTACTTC
J gene: TRBJ1-5; clone size: -; V gene: TRBV12-3/TRBV12-4; D gene: -; CDR3 protein: CASSFFGQPQHF; CDR3 DNA: TGTGCCAGCAGTTTTTTCGGTCAGCCCCAGCATTTT
J gene: TRBJ2-1; clone size: -; V gene: TRBV10-3; D gene: -; CDR3 protein: CAISEQGMDEQFF; CDR3 DNA: TGTGCCATCAGTGAACAGGGTATGGATGAGCAGTTCTTC